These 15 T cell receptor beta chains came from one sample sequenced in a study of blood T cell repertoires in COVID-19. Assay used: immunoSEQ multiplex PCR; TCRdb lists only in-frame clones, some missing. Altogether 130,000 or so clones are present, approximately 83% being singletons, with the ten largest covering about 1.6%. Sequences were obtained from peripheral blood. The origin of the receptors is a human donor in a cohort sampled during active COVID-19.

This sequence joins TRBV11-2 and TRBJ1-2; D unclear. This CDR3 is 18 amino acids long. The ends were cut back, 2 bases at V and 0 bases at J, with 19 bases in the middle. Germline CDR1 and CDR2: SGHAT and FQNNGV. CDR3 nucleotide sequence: TGTGCCAGCAGCTTATTTCTCAGTACAAGAAAAGCTAACTATGGCTACACCTTC. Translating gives CASSLFLSTRKANYGYTF.

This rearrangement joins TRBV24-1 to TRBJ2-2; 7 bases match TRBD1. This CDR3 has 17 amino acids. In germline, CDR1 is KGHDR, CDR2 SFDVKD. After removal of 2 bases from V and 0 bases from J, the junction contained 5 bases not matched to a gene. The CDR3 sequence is CATSDSRQGTNTGELFF. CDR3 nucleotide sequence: TGTGCCACCAGTGATTCGAGACAGGGTACGAACACCGGGGAGCTGTTTTTT.

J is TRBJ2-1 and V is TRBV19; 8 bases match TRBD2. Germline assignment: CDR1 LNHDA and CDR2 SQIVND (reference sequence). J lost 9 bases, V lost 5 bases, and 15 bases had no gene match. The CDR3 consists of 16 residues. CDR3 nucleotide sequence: TGTGCCAGTAGTTTACAAGCGGGGGCGACAAGTAGTGAGCAGTTCTTC. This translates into CASSLQAGATSSEQFF.

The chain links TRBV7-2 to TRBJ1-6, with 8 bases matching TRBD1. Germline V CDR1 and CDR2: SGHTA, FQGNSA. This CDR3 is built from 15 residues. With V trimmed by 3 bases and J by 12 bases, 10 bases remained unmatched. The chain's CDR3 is CASSFYNRGRGPLHF. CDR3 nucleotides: TGTGCCAGCAGCTTTTACAACAGGGGGAGAGGACCCCTCCACTTT.

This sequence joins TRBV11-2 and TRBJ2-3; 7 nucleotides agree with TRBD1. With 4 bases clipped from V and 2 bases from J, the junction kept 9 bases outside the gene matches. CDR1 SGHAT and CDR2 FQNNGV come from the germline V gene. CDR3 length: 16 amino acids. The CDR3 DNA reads TGTGCCAGCAGCTCCCTAGACAGGGCCCCCACAGATACGCAGTATTTT. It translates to CASSSLDRAPTDTQYF.

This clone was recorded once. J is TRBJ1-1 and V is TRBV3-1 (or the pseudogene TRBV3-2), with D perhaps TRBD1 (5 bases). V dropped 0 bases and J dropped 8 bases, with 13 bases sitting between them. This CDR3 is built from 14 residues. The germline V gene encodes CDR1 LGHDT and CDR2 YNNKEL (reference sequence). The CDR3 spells CASSQEAVSGEAFF. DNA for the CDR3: TGTGCCAGCAGCCAAGAAGCCGTTTCAGGGGAAGCTTTCTTT.

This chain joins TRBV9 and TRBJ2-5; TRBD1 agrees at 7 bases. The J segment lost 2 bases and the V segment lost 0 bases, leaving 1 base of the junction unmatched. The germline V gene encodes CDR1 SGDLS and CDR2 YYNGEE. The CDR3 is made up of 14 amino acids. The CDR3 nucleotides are TGTGCCAGCAGCGTAGAGGGACAGCAAGAGACCCAGTACTTC. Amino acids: CASSVEGQQETQYF.

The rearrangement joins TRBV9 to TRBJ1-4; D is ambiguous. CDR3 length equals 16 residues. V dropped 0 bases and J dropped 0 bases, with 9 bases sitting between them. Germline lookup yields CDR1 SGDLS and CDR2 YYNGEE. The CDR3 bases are TGTGCCAGCAGCGTAGACCCGGGTTCAACTAATGAAAAACTGTTTTTT. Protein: CASSVDPGSTNEKLFF.

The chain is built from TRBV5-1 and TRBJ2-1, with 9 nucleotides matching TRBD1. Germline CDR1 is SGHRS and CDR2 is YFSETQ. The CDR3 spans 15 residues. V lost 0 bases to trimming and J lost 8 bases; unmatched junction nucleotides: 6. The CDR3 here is CASSLGTGGRDEQFF. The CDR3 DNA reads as TGCGCCAGCAGCTTGGGAACAGGGGGCCGCGATGAGCAGTTCTTC.

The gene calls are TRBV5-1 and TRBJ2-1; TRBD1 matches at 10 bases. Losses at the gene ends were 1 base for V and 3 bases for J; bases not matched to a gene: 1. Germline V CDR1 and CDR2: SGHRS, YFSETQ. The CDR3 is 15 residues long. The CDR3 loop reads CASSLRDRGYNEQFF. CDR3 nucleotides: TGCGCCAGCAGCTTGCGGGACAGGGGCTACAATGAGCAGTTCTTC. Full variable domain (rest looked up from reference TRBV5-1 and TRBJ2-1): KAGVTQTPRYLIKTRGQQVTLSCSPISGHRSVSWYQQTPGQGLQFLFEYFSETQRNKGNFPGRFSGRQFSNSRSEMNVSTLELGDSALYLCASSLRDRGYNEQFFGPGTRLTVL.

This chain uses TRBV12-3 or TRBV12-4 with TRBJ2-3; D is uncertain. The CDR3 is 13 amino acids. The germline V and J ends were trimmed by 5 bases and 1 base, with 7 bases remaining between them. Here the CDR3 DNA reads TGTGCCAGCAGTCCTTGGCGCACAGATACGCAGTATTTT. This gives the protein CASSPWRTDTQYF.

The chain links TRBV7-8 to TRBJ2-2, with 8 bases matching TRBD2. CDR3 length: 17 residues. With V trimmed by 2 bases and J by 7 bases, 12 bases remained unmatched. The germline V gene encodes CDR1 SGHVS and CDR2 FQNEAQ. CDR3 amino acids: CASSLLTRAGASGELFF. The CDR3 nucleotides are TGTGCCAGCAGCTTATTAACCCGAGCGGGGGCCAGCGGGGAGCTGTTTTTT.

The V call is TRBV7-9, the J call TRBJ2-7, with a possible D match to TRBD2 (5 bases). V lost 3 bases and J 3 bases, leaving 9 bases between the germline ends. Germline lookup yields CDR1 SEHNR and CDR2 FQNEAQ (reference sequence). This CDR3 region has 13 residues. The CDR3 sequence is CASSLGALYEQYF. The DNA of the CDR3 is TGTGCCAGCAGCTTGGGAGCCCTCTACGAGCAGTACTTC.

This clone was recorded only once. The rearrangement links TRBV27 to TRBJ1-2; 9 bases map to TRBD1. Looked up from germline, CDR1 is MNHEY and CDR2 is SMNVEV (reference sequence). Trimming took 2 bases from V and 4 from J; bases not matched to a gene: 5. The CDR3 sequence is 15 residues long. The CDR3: CASSLGGTGPYGYTF. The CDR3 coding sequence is TGTGCCAGCAGTTTAGGGGGGACAGGGCCCTATGGCTACACCTTC.

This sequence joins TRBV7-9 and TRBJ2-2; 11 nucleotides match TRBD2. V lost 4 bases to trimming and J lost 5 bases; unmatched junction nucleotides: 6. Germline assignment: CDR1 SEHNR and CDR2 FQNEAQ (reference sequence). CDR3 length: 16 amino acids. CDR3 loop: CASSSTGLAGTGELFF. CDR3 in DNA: TGTGCCAGCAGCTCCACCGGACTAGCGGGTACCGGGGAGCTGTTTTTT.